This T cell receptor (beta chain) was profiled in a study of T cell repertoires in cytomegalovirus infection. For the study at large: HLA-B-restricted CMV epitopes that are well studied, plus recently identified HLA-C-restricted ones, were used by the study.

TCRdb itself ran the reads through MiXCR, one entry per CDR3 protein. The top ten clones hold 45% to 75% of a sample with 65,000 to 85,000 distinct CDR3 sequences, 25% to 30% of them seen once. Study-level results: There were HLA-C-restricted CMV-specific TCR beta clonotypes dominating the ex vivo response.

This CDR3 comprises 12 residues. V gave up 5 bases and J gave up 7 bases, with 12 bases separating them. Notes on this clonotype: The antigen remains unidentified.

Here the sequenced sample was CD8+ T cells from cultured PBMCs, taken from culture after CMV antigen stimulation. V gene TRBV7-1 combines with J gene TRBJ2-7, with D possibly called TRBD1 or TRBD2 (5 bases each). TRBV7-1 is sorted into the ORF group, with uncertain function. This TCR was recovered from a human donor in good health (CMV status not recorded). Some clones in this sample may be carry-over from other donors' samples. CDR3 DNA sequence: TGTGCCAGCAGCGGAGGAAAGGGGGAGCAGTACTTC. Translation gives CASSGGKGEQYF.